One T cell receptor beta chain is described in this entry. This sample is drawn from a study of T cell changes during pregnancy in multiple sclerosis. V lost 3 bases to trimming and J lost 7 bases, with 12 bases between them. The germline V gene encodes CDR1 SEHNR and CDR2 FQNEAQ (reference sequence). The CDR3 is made up of 14 amino acids. The assay was immunoSEQ multiplex PCR, and TCRdb's table has in-frame clones only and misses some. The sample consists of about 40,000 clones, 75% to 90% of them appearing once. The chain carries TRBV7-9 and TRBJ1-4; no definite D call. The sample here was CD4+ T cells from peripheral blood mononuclear cells, taken in the first trimester of pregnancy. The clonotype comes from a female donor with multiple sclerosis, enrolled in a pregnancy study. CDR3 in DNA: TGTGCCAGCAGCTTGAGAGGGAGCGGTGAAAAACTGTTTTTT. Its translation: CASSLRGSGEKLFF.